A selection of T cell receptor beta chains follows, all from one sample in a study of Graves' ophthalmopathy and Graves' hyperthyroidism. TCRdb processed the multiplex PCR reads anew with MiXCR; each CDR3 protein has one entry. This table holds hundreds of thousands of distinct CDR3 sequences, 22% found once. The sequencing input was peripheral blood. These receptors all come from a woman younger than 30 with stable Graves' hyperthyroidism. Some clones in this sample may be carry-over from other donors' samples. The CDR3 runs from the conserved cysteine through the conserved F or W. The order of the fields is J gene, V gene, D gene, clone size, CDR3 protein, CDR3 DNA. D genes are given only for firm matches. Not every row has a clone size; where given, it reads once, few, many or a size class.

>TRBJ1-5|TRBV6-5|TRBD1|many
CASRRTGGNQPQHF
TGTGCCAGCAGGCGGACAGGGGGAAACCAGCCCCAGCATTTT
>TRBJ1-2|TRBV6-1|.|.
CASNPGWANYGYTF
TGTGCCAGCAACCCCGGGTGGGCTAACTATGGCTACACCTTC
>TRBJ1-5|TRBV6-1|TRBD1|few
CASRFQGDSNQPQHF
TGTGCCAGCAGGTTCCAGGGGGATAGCAATCAGCCCCAGCATTTT
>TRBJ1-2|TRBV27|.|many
CASRPGGSNYGYTF
TGTGCCAGCAGACCCGGAGGCAGTAACTATGGCTACACCTTC
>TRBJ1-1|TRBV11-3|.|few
CASSLFGTAGAEAFF
TGTGCCAGCAGCCTATTCGGGACGGCTGGCGCTGAAGCTTTCTTT
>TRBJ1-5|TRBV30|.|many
CAWSEGYQPQHF
TGTGCCTGGAGTGAGGGTTACCAGCCCCAGCATTTT
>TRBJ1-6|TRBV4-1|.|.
CASSQVKSHLHF
TGCGCCAGCAGCCAAGTCAAGTCACACCTCCACTTT
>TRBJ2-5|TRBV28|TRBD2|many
CASSGRSSGDQETQYF
TGTGCCAGCAGTGGCCGTTCTAGCGGGGATCAAGAGACCCAGTACTTC
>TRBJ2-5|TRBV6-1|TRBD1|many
CASSPYGQGQETQYF
TGTGCCAGCAGTCCCTATGGACAGGGACAAGAGACCCAGTACTTC
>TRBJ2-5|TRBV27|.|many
CASSSSYQETQYF
TGTGCCAGCAGCTCCTCGTACCAAGAGACCCAGTACTTC
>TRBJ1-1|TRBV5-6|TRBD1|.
CASSLWLGRTGGPNTEAFF
TGTGCCAGCAGCTTATGGCTTGGGCGGACAGGGGGCCCGAACACTGAAGCTTTCTTT
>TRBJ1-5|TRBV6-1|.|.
CASSEAGNNQPQHF
TGTGCCAGCAGTGAAGCAGGGAACAATCAGCCCCAGCATTTT
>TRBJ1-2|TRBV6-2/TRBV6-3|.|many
CASSQTRTNYGYTF
TGTGCCAGCAGCCAAACCCGCACTAACTACGGCTACACCTTC
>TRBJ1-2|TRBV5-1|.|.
CASSPDWGGYTF
TGCGCCAGCAGCCCGGATTGGGGTGGCTACACCTTC
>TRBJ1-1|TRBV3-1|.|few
CASSQDVSGPEAFF
TGTGCCAGCAGCCAAGATGTATCGGGACCTGAAGCTTTCTTT
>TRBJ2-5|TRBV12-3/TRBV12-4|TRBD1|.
CASKITRDRGETQYF
TGTGCCAGCAAAATAACCCGGGACAGGGGAGAGACCCAGTACTTC
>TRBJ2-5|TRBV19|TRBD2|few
CASSIPSAGGKETQYF
TGTGCCAGTAGTATCCCCTCCGCGGGAGGGAAAGAGACCCAGTACTTC